This T cell receptor beta chain was profiled in a study of identical twins. Whole-study findings and limits: Because invariant MAIT and iNKT cells could be present, zero-insertion analyses could be partly confounded. Sequences that were beta out-of-frame showed weaker excess twin sharing.

This clonotype was picked up many times. The antigen remains undetermined. In every case, the donor was a healthy Caucasian. Germline V gene data show CDR1 as MNHEY and CDR2 as SVGAGI. The CDR3 runs to 14 residues. The V end lost 6 bases, the J end lost 2 bases, and 13 bases lay between the germline ends. Each CDR3 protein is one row after TCRdb ran MiXCR on the 5' RACE reads. This table has 1.5 million or so distinct CDR3 sequences, 32% appearing once. The J gene is TRBJ1-2, the V gene TRBV6-5; the D gene is possibly TRBD1 (5 bases). Sequencing was done on a sample of cord blood. This clonotype originated in a newborn girl in good health. CDR3 coding DNA: TGTGCCAGCAGAAAGAAGCCAGGGAACTATGGCTACACCTTC. Translated, it gives CASRKKPGNYGYTF.